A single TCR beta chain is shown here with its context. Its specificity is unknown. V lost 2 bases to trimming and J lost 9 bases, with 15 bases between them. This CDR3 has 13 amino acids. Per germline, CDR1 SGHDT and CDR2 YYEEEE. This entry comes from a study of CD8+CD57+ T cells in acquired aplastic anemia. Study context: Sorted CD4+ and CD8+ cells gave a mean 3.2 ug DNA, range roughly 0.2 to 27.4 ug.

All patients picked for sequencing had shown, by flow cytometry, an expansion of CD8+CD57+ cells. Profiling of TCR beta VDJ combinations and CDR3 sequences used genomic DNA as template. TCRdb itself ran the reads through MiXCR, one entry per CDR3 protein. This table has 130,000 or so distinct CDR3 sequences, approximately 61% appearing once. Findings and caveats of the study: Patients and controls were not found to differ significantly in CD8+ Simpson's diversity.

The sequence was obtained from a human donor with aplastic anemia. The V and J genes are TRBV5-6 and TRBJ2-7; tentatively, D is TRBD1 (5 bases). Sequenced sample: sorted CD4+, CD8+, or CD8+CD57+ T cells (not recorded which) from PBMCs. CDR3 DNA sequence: TGTGCCAGCAGCTTAACGATAGGGGAAGGGCAGTACTTC. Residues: CASSLTIGEGQYF.